This TCR beta chain was sequenced for a study of T cell responses to AZD1222 COVID-19 vaccine. Germline lookup yields CDR1 MGHDK and CDR2 SYGVNS. Trimming removed 2 bases at V and 0 bases at J, with 10 bases between. CDR3 length equals 15 residues. Here immunoSEQ multiplex PCR was the method, and the copy in TCRdb shows in-frame clones only, minus some. Among some 120,000 clones listed, about 90% were seen once. About this clone: Its cognate antigen is unknown.

General observations from the study: Donors were chiefly white British, with a greater number of females, and clonal diversity was perhaps underestimated. At study baseline, merely roughly 6 AZD1222 recipients were seropositive.

V and J are TRBV25-1 and TRBJ1-2; possibly TRBD1 for D (6 bases). The receptor comes from an adult who received the AZD1222 COVID-19 vaccine. The sequences come from peripheral blood, collected 28 days after the second AZD1222 dose. The chain's CDR3 is CASSEQGKANYGYTF. The DNA for the CDR3 is TGTGCCAGCAGTGAACAGGGGAAAGCTAACTATGGCTACACCTTC.